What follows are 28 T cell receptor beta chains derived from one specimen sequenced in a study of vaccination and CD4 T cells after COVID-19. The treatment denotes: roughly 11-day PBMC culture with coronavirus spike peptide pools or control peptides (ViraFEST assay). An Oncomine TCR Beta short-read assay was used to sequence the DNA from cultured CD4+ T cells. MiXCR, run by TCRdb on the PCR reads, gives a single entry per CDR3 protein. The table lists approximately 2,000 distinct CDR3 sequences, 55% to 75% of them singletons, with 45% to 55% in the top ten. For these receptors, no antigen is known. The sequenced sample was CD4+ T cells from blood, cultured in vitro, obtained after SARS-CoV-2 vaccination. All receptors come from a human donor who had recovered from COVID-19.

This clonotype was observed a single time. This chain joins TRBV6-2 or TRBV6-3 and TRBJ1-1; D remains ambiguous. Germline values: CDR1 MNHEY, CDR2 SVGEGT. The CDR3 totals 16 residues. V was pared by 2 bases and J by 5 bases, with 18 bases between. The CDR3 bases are TGTGCCAGCAGTTACGGCAACCGCCAAGACGGAACTGAAGCTTTCTTT. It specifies CASSYGNRQDGTEAFF.

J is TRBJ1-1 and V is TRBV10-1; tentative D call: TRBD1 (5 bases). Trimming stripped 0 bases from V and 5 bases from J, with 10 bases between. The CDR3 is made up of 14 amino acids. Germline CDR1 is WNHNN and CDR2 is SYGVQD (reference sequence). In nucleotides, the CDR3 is TGCGCCAGCAGTGAGTCGAGGGGCTTTACTGAAGCTTTCTTT. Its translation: CASSESRGFTEAFF.

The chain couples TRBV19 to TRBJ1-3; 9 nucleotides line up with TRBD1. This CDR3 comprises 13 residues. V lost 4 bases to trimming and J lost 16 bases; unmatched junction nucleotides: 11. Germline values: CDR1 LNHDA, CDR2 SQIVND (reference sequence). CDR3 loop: CASSTGTGIRAYF. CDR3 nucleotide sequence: TGTGCCAGTAGTACCGGGACAGGGATAAGGGCCTATTTT. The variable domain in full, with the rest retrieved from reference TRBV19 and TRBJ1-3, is DGGITQSPKYLFRKEGQNVTLSCEQNLNHDAMYWYRQDPGQGLRLIYYSQIVNDFQKGDIAEGYSVSREKKESFPLTVTSAQKNPTAFYLCASSTGTGIRAYFGEGSWLTVV.

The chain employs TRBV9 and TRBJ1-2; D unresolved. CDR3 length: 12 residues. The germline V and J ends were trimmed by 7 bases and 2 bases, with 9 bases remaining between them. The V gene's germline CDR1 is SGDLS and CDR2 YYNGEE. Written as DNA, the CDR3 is TGTGCCAGCCGGACGGGGAACTATGGCTACACCTTC. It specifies CASRTGNYGYTF.

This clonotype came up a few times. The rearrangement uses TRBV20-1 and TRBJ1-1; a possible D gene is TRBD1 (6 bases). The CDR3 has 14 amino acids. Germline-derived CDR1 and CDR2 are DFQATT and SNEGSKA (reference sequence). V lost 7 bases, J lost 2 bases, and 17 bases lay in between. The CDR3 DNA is TGCAGTGTCAGAACAGGGTCCGCAAACACTGAAGCTTTCTTT. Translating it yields CSVRTGSANTEAFF.

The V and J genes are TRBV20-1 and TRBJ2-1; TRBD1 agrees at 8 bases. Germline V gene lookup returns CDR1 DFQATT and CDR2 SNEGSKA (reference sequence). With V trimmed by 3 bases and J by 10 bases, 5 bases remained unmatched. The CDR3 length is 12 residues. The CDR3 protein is CSASLRGLEQFF. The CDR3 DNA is TGCAGTGCTAGCCTCAGGGGGCTAGAGCAGTTCTTC.

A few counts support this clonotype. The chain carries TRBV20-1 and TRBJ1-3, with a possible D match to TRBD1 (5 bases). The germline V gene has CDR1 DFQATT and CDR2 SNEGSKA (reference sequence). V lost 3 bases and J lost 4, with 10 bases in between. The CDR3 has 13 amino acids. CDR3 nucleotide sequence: TGCAGTGCTAGTAAGGGGAACGGAAACACCATATATTTT. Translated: CSASKGNGNTIYF.

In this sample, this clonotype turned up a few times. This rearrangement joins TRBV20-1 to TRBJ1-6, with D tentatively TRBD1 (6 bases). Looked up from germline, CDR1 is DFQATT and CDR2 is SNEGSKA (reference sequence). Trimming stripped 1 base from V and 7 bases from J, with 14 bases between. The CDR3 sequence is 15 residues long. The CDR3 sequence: CSARGMGQGNSPLHF. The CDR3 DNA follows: TGCAGTGCTAGAGGCATGGGACAAGGGAATTCACCCCTCCACTTT.

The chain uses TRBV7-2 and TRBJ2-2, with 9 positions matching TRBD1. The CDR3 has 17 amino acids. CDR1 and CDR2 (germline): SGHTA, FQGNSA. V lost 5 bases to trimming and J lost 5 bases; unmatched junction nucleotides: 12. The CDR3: CASSNPGQGMRTGELFF. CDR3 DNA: TGTGCCAGCAGCAATCCGGGACAGGGAATGAGGACCGGGGAGCTGTTTTTT. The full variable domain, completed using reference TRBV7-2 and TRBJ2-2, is GAGVSQSPSNKVTEKGKDVELRCDPISGHTALYWYRQSLGQGLEFLIYFQGNSAPDKSGLPSDRFSAERTGGSVSTLTIQRTQQEDSAVYLCASSNPGQGMRTGELFFGEGSRLTVL.

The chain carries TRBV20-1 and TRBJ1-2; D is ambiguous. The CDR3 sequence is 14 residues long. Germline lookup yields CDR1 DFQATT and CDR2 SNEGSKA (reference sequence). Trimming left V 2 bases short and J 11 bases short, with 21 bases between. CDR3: CSARPPGVDFGYTF. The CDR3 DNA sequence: TGCAGTGCTAGACCCCCCGGGGTGGACTTCGGGTACACCTTC.

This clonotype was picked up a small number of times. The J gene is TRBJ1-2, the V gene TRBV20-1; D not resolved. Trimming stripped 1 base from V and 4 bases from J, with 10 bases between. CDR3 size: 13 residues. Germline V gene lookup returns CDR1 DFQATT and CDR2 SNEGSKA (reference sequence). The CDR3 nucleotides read TGCAGTGCTAGAGCGGACCAAATCTATGGCTACACCTTC. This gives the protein CSARADQIYGYTF.

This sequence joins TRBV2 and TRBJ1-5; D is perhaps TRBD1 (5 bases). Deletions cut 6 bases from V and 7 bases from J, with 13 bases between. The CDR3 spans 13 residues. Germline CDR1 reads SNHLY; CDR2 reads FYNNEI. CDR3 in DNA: TGTGCCAGCAGCGACACTGAGGGGCAGCCCCAGCATTTT. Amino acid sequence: CASSDTEGQPQHF.

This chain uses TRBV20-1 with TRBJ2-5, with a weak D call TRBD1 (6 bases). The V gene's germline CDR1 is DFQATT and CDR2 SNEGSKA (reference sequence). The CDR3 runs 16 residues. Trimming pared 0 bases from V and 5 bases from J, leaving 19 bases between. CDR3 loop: CSARDPSAGVVETQYF. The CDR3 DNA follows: TGCAGTGCTAGAGACCCGAGTGCAGGGGTCGTTGAGACCCAGTACTTC.

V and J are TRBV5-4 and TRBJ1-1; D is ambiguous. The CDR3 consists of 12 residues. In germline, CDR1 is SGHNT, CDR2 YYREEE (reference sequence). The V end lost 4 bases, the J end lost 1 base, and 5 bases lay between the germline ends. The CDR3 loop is CASSRKNTEAFF. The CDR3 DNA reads TGTGCCAGCAGCCGGAAGAACACTGAAGCTTTCTTT. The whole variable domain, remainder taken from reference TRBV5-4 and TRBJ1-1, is ETGVTQSPTHLIKTRGQQVTLRCSSQSGHNTVSWYQQALGQGPQFIFQYYREEENGRGNFPPRFSGLQFPNYSSELNVNALELDDSALYLCASSRKNTEAFFGQGTRLTVV.

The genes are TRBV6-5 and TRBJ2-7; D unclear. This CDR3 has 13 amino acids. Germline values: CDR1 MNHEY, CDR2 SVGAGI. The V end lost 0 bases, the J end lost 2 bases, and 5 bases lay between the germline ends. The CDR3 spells CASSYSYTYEQYF. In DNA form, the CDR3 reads TGTGCCAGCAGTTACTCCTATACCTACGAGCAGTACTTC.

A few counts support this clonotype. The CDR3 here is CASSFNGNYGYTF. CDR3 in DNA: TGTGCCAGCAGCTTCAACGGGAACTATGGCTACACCTTC. V usage is TRBV7-9 and J usage is TRBJ1-2; no clear D. Looked up from germline, CDR1 is SEHNR and CDR2 is FQNEAQ (reference sequence). Trimming took off 3 bases at V and 2 bases at J, with 7 bases between the two ends. CDR3 length: 13 residues.

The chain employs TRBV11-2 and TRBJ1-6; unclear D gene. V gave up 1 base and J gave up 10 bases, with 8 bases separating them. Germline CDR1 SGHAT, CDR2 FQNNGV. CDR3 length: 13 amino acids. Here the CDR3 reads CASSLGRESPLHF. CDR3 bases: TGTGCCAGCAGCTTAGGGCGGGAATCACCCCTCCACTTT.

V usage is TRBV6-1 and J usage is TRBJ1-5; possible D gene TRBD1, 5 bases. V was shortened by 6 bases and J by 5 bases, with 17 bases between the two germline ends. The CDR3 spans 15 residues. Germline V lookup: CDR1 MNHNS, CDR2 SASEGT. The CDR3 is CASSRSRTKDQPQHF. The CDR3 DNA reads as TGTGCCAGCAGCCGATCTAGGACAAAAGATCAGCCCCAGCATTTT.

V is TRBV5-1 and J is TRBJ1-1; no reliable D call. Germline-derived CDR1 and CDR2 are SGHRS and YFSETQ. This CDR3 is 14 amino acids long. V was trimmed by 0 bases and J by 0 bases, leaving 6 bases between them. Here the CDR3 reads CASSLEQLNTEAFF. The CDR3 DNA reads TGCGCCAGCAGCTTGGAACAATTGAACACTGAAGCTTTCTTT.

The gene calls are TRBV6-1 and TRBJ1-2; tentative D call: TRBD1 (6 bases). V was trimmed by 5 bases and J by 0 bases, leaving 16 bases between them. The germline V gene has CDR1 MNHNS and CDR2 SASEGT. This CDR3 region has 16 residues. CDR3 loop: CASSQLQDRANYGYTF. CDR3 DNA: TGTGCCAGCAGTCAACTACAGGACAGAGCTAACTATGGCTACACCTTC.

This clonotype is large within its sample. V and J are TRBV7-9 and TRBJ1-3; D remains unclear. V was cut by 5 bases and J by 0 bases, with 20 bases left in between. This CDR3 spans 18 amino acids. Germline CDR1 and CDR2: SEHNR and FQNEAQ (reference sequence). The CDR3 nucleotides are TGTGCCAGCAGCCCCTGGGCAGGCCCTATGAGCTCTGGAAACACCATATATTTT. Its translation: CASSPWAGPMSSGNTIYF.

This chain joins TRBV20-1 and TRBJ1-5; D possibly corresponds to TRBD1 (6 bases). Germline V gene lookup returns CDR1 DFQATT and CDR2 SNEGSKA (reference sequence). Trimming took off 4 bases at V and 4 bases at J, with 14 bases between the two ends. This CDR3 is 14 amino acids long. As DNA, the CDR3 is TGCAGTGCTAAATACAGGGACGGTAATCAGCCCCAGCATTTT. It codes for CSAKYRDGNQPQHF.

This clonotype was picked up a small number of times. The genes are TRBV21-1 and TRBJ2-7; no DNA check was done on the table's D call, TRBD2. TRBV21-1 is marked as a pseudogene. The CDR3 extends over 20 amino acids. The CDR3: CASSKVRWRLAGSRENEQYF. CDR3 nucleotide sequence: TGTGCCAGCAGCAAAGTTCGATGGCGGCTAGCGGGATCGAGGGAGAACGAGCAGTACTTC.

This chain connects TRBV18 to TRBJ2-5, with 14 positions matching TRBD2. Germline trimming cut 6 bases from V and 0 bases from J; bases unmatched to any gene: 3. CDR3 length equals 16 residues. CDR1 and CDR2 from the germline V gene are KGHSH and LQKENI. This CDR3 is CASSPGLAGDQETQYF. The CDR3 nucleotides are TGTGCCAGCTCCCCGGGACTAGCGGGGGACCAAGAGACCCAGTACTTC.

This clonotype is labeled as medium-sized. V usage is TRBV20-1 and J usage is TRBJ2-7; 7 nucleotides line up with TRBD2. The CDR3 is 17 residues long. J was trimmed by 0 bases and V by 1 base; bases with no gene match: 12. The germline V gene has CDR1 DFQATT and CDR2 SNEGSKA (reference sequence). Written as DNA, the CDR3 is TGCAGTGCTAGAGCGAGAGCTTACGGGGGGACCTCCTACGAGCAGTACTTC. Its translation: CSARARAYGGTSYEQYF.

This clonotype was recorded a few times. The DNA of the CDR3 is TGTGCCAGCAGCCGAATGGGGGGACCAGACTATGGCTACACCTTC. Translated: CASSRMGGPDYGYTF. The chain recombines TRBV7-2 with TRBJ1-2; possible D gene TRBD1, 5 bases. Germline V lookup: CDR1 SGHTA, CDR2 FQGNSA. V was clipped by 5 bases and J by 3 bases, with 16 bases between them. The CDR3 sequence is 15 residues long.

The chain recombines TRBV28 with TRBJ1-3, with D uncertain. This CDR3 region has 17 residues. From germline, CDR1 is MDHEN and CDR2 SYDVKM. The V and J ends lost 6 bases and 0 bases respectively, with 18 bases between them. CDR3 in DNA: TGTGCCAGCAGCCCGTTGGCGGGAAGTATCTCTGGAAACACCATATATTTT. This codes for CASSPLAGSISGNTIYF.

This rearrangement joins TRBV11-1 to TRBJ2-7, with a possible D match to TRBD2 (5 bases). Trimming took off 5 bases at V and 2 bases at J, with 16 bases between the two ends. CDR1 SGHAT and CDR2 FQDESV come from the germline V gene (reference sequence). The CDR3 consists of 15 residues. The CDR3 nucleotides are TGTGCCAGCAGCCCAGGACTTTCAGCTGCCTACGAGCAGTACTTC. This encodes CASSPGLSAAYEQYF.